The 23 T cell receptor beta chains below were found in one sample sequenced in a study of T-cell reconstitution after alpha-beta-depleted transplantation in children (dated by TCRdb to the mid-2010s). To prepare the library, PCR was applied. For sequencing, an Illumina HiSeq 2500 was employed. Molecular barcoding was employed in the preparation of TCR libraries, with unique molecular identifiers being used to normalize TCRbeta repertoire quantification. The public reads were reprocessed in TCRdb via fastp at Q25 and MiXCR, keeping in-frame beta chains. Each CDR3 protein appears once, grouped with its most common genes and DNA. Counted in this sample were hundreds of thousands of distinct CDR3 sequences; approximately 17% of them appeared once. The biggest ten clones account for over 0.95% of the sample. Sequenced material: PBMCs from the stem cell graft donor, taken from the stem cell graft. The receptor set was obtained from a human donor who donated a stem cell graft to a child with acute myeloid leukemia.

The table lists this clonotype with a few counts. V is TRBV27 and J is TRBJ2-1, with a possible D match to TRBD1 (6 bases). This CDR3 is built from 15 residues. Germline V lookup: CDR1 MNHEY, CDR2 SMNVEV (reference sequence). Between the trimmed V and J ends, which lost 2 bases and 2 bases, there was a span of 10 bases. CDR3 DNA: TGTGCCAGCAGTTTAGGACAGCATCCCTACAATGAGCAGTTCTTC. This gives the protein CASSLGQHPYNEQFF.

Ten or more counts support this clonotype. The chain recombines TRBV29-1 with TRBJ1-1, with no clear D. CDR3 length equals 10 residues. V lost 2 bases and J 10 bases, leaving 8 bases between the germline ends. CDR1 is SQVTM and CDR2 is ANQGSEA in the germline V gene. The CDR3 spells CSVERGPAFF. The CDR3, as DNA: TGCAGCGTTGAAAGAGGGCCAGCTTTCTTT.

In this sample, this clonotype turned up many times. This sequence joins TRBV27 and TRBJ1-1; no clear D gene. V was pared by 5 bases and J by 4 bases, with 11 bases between. The length of the CDR3 is 13 residues. CDR1 MNHEY and CDR2 SMNVEV come from the germline V gene (reference sequence). DNA of the CDR3: TGTGCCAGCAGTATATTCCGGGGCACTGAAGCTTTCTTT. It encodes CASSIFRGTEAFF.

This clonotype has only a few counts. The chain is built from TRBV20-1 and TRBJ2-1; the match to TRBD2 covers 15 bases. V was clipped by 6 bases and J by 8 bases; unmatched bases: 5. The CDR3 loop spans 14 amino acids. Germline assignment: CDR1 DFQATT and CDR2 SNEGSKA (reference sequence). This CDR3 is CSAPGLAGGDEQFF. CDR3 nucleotides: TGCAGTGCCCCCGGACTAGCGGGGGGGGATGAGCAGTTCTTC.

This clonotype has more than one count but fewer than ten. This rearrangement joins TRBV29-1 to TRBJ2-2; D is perhaps TRBD1 (7 bases). The CDR3 has 16 residues. V gave up 6 bases and J gave up 2 bases, with 19 bases separating them. CDR1 is SQVTM and CDR2 is ANQGSEA in the germline V gene. In DNA, the CDR3 is TGCAGCGTGATAGGGGCGCGGGACAGTAACACCGGGGAGCTGTTTTTT. It translates to CSVIGARDSNTGELFF.

V usage is TRBV4-1 and J usage is TRBJ2-6; D not resolved. V was clipped by 0 bases and J by 0 bases, with 9 bases between them. Per germline, CDR1 MGHRA and CDR2 YSYEKL. CDR3 length: 17 residues. The CDR3 loop reads CASSQDWVLSGANVLTF. The CDR3 coding sequence is TGCGCCAGCAGCCAAGATTGGGTCCTCTCTGGGGCCAACGTCCTGACTTTC.

There are a few counts of this clonotype. The V call is TRBV28, the J call TRBJ1-6; D gene unclear. V was cut by 6 bases and J by 6 bases, with 15 bases left in between. The CDR3 is 15 residues long. Germline CDR1 and CDR2: MDHEN and SYDVKM. CDR3 region: CASSSHEGSNSPLHF. CDR3 DNA sequence: TGTGCCAGCAGCTCTCACGAGGGTTCTAATTCACCCCTCCACTTT.

Ten or more counts support this clonotype. This chain connects TRBV7-6 to TRBJ1-5; D ambiguous. V dropped 8 bases and J dropped 1 base, with 9 bases sitting between them. Per the germline V gene, CDR1 is SGHVS and CDR2 is FNYEAQ. The CDR3 sequence is 13 residues long. The CDR3 nucleotides are TGTGCCAGCGCAGGAGGGAGCAATCAGCCCCAGCATTTT. Its protein product is CASAGGSNQPQHF. Filled out from reference TRBV7-6 and TRBJ1-5, the complete variable domain reads GAGVSQSPRYKVTKRGQDVALRCDPISGHVSLYWYRQALGQGPEFLTYFNYEAQQDKSGLPNDRFSAERPEGSISTLTIQRTEQRDSAMYRCASAGGSNQPQHFGDGTRLSIL.

This clonotype was observed at least ten times. This chain uses TRBV20-1 with TRBJ1-6; D is possibly TRBD1 (5 bases). This CDR3 contains 12 residues. Germline-derived CDR1 and CDR2 are DFQATT and SNEGSKA (reference sequence). The V and J ends lost 2 bases and 14 bases respectively, with 13 bases between them. CDR3 sequence: CSARKEGMALHF. In DNA form, the CDR3 reads TGCAGTGCTAGAAAGGAGGGGATGGCCCTCCACTTT.

This clonotype has at least ten counts. The chain recombines TRBV7-3 with TRBJ2-3; TRBD2 agrees at 10 bases. The CDR3 runs 16 residues. V trimming: 5 bases; J trimming: 0 bases; junction bases outside the gene matches: 5. Germline CDR1 is SGHTA and CDR2 is FQGTGA. The CDR3 bases are TGTGCCAGCAGCCCACAGACTAGCGGGAGCACAGATACGCAGTATTTT. Amino acids: CASSPQTSGSTDTQYF.

In its sample, this clonotype was seen many times. The rearrangement links TRBV5-5 to TRBJ2-7; 8 bases are shared with TRBD1. The CDR3 sequence is 16 residues long. Trimming removed 4 bases from V and 3 bases from J; junction bases left unmatched: 12. Germline CDR1 is SGHKS and CDR2 is YYEKEE (reference sequence). CDR3 DNA: TGTGCCAGCAGCATACGATCGGGACAGGCAAACTACGAGCAGTACTTC. It translates to CASSIRSGQANYEQYF.

The rearrangement links TRBV20-1 to TRBJ1-4; TRBD1 might be the D (6 bases). V dropped 4 bases and J dropped 8 bases, with 17 bases sitting between them. There are 14 residues in the CDR3. Germline-derived CDR1 and CDR2 are DFQATT and SNEGSKA (reference sequence). The CDR3 nucleotides read TGCAGTGCTAAAAAGGACAGAGTCGGGGAAAAACTGTTTTTT. Translating gives CSAKKDRVGEKLFF.

In this sample, this clonotype turned up a few times. The V call is TRBV25-1, the J call TRBJ2-7; maybe TRBD2 (6 bases). The CDR3 length is 13 residues. Germline values: CDR1 MGHDK, CDR2 SYGVNS. Deletions cut 3 bases from V and 2 bases from J, with 8 bases between. The CDR3 bases are TGTGCCAGCAGTGAGGCGGGACCCTACGAGCAGTACTTC. It is translated as CASSEAGPYEQYF.

This sequence joins TRBV4-3 and TRBJ2-5; D is uncertain. This CDR3 region has 13 residues. V was pared by 1 base and J by 4 bases, with 7 bases between. The germline CDR1 and CDR2 sequences are LGHNA and YSLEER. CDR3 amino acids: CASSQGTVETQYF. In DNA, the CDR3 is TGCGCCAGCAGCCAAGGAACAGTAGAGACCCAGTACTTC.

This clonotype was seen only a few times. The chain uses TRBV24-1 and TRBJ1-2; TRBD1 agrees at 7 bases. V lost 9 bases, J lost 4 bases, and 7 bases stayed unmatched. The CDR3 contains 13 residues. Germline V gene sequence: CDR1 KGHDR, CDR2 SFDVKD. Here the CDR3 DNA reads TGTGCCACCTCTCTCGGGACAGCCTATGGCTACACCTTC. Protein sequence: CATSLGTAYGYTF.

The chain uses TRBV10-3 and TRBJ2-2; TRBD1 aligns across 8 bases. V gave up 2 bases and J gave up 4 bases; unmatched junction bases: 3. This CDR3 is 15 amino acids long. The germline gives CDR1 ENHRY, CDR2 SYGVKD. The CDR3 reads CAISEGQGATGELFF. In DNA, the CDR3 is TGTGCCATCAGTGAGGGACAGGGAGCCACCGGGGAGCTGTTTTTT.

CDR3 sequence: CASSFNRGDSYNEQFF. Written as DNA, the CDR3 is TGTGCCAGCAGCTTTAACAGGGGGGACTCCTACAATGAGCAGTTCTTC. This chain uses TRBV11-2 with TRBJ2-1, with 8 bases fitting TRBD1. The CDR3 totals 16 residues. Germline V CDR1 and CDR2: SGHAT, FQNNGV. Losses at the gene ends were 3 bases for V and 0 bases for J; bases not matched to a gene: 4.

This clonotype was observed many times. This sequence joins TRBV7-2 and TRBJ2-1; TRBD1 or TRBD2 may be the D gene (6 bases each). This CDR3 region has 15 residues. Looked up from germline, CDR1 is SGHTA and CDR2 is FQGNSA. Trimming removed 5 bases from V and 7 bases from J, with 18 bases in between. The chain's CDR3 is CASSPDWGARNEQFF. The CDR3 DNA sequence: TGTGCCAGCAGCCCAGACTGGGGGGCGCGTAATGAGCAGTTCTTC.

This clonotype was observed at least ten times. The chain's CDR3 is CSALKMAGGDDQPQHF. Written as DNA, the CDR3 is TGCAGTGCTCTTAAAATGGCAGGGGGGGACGATCAGCCCCAGCATTTT. The rearrangement links TRBV20-1 to TRBJ1-5, with 7 bases lining up with TRBD1. With 5 bases clipped from V and 5 bases from J, the junction kept 15 bases outside the gene matches. Germline V gives CDR1 DFQATT, CDR2 SNEGSKA (reference sequence). The CDR3 runs 16 residues.

This clonotype was found a few times. This chain uses TRBV7-8 with TRBJ2-7, with 11 bases matching TRBD2. CDR1 and CDR2 (germline): SGHVS, FQNEAQ. CDR3 length: 16 amino acids. V lost 2 bases to trimming and J lost 0 bases; unmatched junction nucleotides: 3. This chain's CDR3 is CASSLTGTSGSYEQYV. As DNA, the CDR3 is TGTGCCAGCAGCTTAACCGGGACTAGCGGCTCCTACGAGCAGTACGTC.

With respect to this clonotype: This may stem from a read error, because a much larger clone lies one nucleotide away. The V gene is TRBV20-1, the J gene TRBJ2-7; 9 bases agree with TRBD1. The junction had 12 bases not matched to a gene; V was cut back by 4 bases and J by 5 bases. The CDR3 extends over 15 amino acids. CDR1 is DFQATT and CDR2 is SNEGSKA in the germline V gene (reference sequence). This CDR3 is CSAIPLRDRVHEQYF. The CDR3 DNA reads TGCAGTGCTATCCCCCTCCGGGACAGGGTCCACGAGCAGTACTTC.

The rearrangement joins TRBV28 to TRBJ2-7, with D hard to call. This CDR3 is 18 amino acids long. Germline assignment: CDR1 MDHEN and CDR2 SYDVKM. V lost 10 bases to trimming and J lost 0 bases, with 28 bases between them. CDR3 sequence reads: CAMGIGLLGARYSYEQYF. The CDR3 nucleotides are TGTGCCATGGGCATCGGGCTCCTCGGCGCGAGATACTCCTACGAGCAGTACTTC.

This clonotype was seen many times. J is TRBJ2-4 and V is TRBV20-1; 10 nucleotides align to TRBD1. V gave up 6 bases and J gave up 8 bases; unmatched junction bases: 10. The V gene's germline CDR1 is DFQATT and CDR2 SNEGSKA (reference sequence). This CDR3 has 14 residues. This chain's CDR3 is CSAPTGGRGDIQYF. For the CDR3, the DNA is TGCAGTGCGCCGACAGGGGGCCGGGGGGACATTCAGTACTTC.